This section outlines one TCR beta chain sequence together with its context. V was clipped by 5 bases and J by 11 bases; unmatched bases: 7. Germline V gene sequence: CDR1 SGHTA, CDR2 FQGNSA. The CDR3 is 13 residues long. The data originate from a study of blood T cell repertoires in COVID-19. About the study: COVID-19 samples collected from the United States, Italy and Spain covered acute and convalescent phases. In each case, the material was cDNA or gDNA derived from T cells, B-cell-depleted T cells, or PBMCs.

In the original analysis: Scientists estimated how many nucleated cells there were by amplifying reference gene primers. Some clones are missing from TCRdb's copy, which holds only in-frame ones; the method was immunoSEQ multiplex PCR. V and J calls plus clone size are reproduced from that table; the DNA served to infer D and trimming. In the table there are about 200,000 clones, roughly 90% of which are singletons. The chain combines TRBV7-2 with TRBJ1-4; 8 nucleotides align to TRBD1. The receptor comes from a man in his forties with active or convalescent COVID-19. The sequenced sample was peripheral blood. CDR3 bases: TGTGCCAGCAGCCCAGGACAGGGACCGAAACTGTTTTTT. Translated, it gives CASSPGQGPKLFF.